This T cell receptor (beta chain) came from a study of beta chain features in type 1 diabetes. Sequencing targeted expressed TCRB transcripts, as all isolated RNA had been reverse transcribed. Here immunoSEQ multiplex PCR was the method, and the copy in TCRdb shows in-frame clones only, minus some. The sample records 280,000 or so clones, 15% being singletons. The single heparinised draw taken from each donor contained about 100 mL of blood on average. The germline V gene has CDR1 SGDLS and CDR2 YYNGEE. V was shortened by 4 bases and J by 2 bases, with 19 bases between the two germline ends. The CDR3 length is 16 residues. Study observations and caveats: Moderate yet significant TCRB CDR3 shortening was seen in Type 1 diabetes patients in all four CD4+ subsets. Lower insertion and higher deletion counts appeared at VDJ junctions in type 1 diabetes patients.

In regard to this clone: Its antigen is undetermined.

The chain links TRBV9 to TRBJ2-7, with a possible D match to TRBD2 (5 bases). The sequencing sample was made of naive CD4+ T cells from blood. This sequence originates from a man in his late teens or twenties with type 1 diabetes. The CDR3 region is CASSPRYYPGTYEQYF. The CDR3 nucleotides read TGTGCCAGCAGCCCCCGTTATTATCCGGGAACCTACGAGCAGTACTTC.